The present T cell receptor (beta chain) was sequenced within a study of blood T cell repertoires in COVID-19. Study-wide context: Material from acute and convalescent COVID-19 was sourced from the United States, Italy and Spain. PBMCs, B-cell-depleted T cells, or T cells provided the cDNA or gDNA that made up the material.

The CDR3 sequence is 15 residues long. Unmatched junction bases numbered 4, after V lost 4 bases and J lost 2 bases. Germline CDR1 is SGHAT and CDR2 is FQNNGV. Authors' processing steps: Amplification with reference gene primers provided the estimates of nucleated cell counts. Measured with immunoSEQ multiplex PCR; TCRdb has only the in-frame clones, and not every one. From that table come the V and J calls and clone size; the DNA was used to work out D and trimming. Of a few hundred thousand clones in the sample, roughly 91% were seen once. The rearrangement uses TRBV11-2 and TRBJ2-3, with 9 bases lining up with TRBD1. The clonotype was recovered from a man between 50 and 59 years old with active or convalescent COVID-19. What was sequenced was peripheral blood. CDR3 nucleotides: TGTGCCAGCAGCTCCGGGACAGGGCCCACAGATACGCAGTATTTT. Translated, it gives CASSSGTGPTDTQYF.